Below, 25 T cell receptor beta chains from the same sample are listed, as sequenced in a study of chemoradiotherapy in HPV16-positive cancers. Only in-frame clones appear in the TCRdb table, and some are missing; sequencing was by immunoSEQ multiplex PCR. Counted here are around 5,600 clones, roughly 73% occurring once; the ten biggest clones make up approximately 11%. The sample was taken from a patient who underwent chemoradiotherapy. Receptors were obtained from a human donor with HPV-associated anogenital cancer.

This chain links TRBV5-1 with TRBJ1-4; tentatively, D is TRBD1 (6 bases). The ends were cut back, 2 bases at V and 0 bases at J, with 8 bases in the middle. Germline values: CDR1 SGHRS, CDR2 YFSETQ. This CDR3 has 15 amino acids. CDR3 nucleotides: TGCGCCAGCAGCTTCGGGACAACAACTAATGAAAAACTGTTTTTT. Translating gives CASSFGTTTNEKLFF.

This clone was observed a few times. This chain connects TRBV5-1 to TRBJ2-1, with D perhaps assigned TRBD1 or TRBD2 (5 bases each). The CDR3 runs 16 residues. Germline V gene data show CDR1 as SGHRS and CDR2 as YFSETQ. Between the trimmed V and J ends, which lost 1 base and 0 bases, there was a span of 11 bases. CDR3 coding DNA: TGCGCCAGCAGCTTGTTGGGAGACAGCTCCTACAATGAGCAGTTCTTC. Protein sequence: CASSLLGDSSYNEQFF.

The chain has TRBV5-1 and TRBJ2-1, with D possibly TRBD1 on 6 matching bases. Germline values: CDR1 SGHRS, CDR2 YFSETQ. The CDR3 has 16 residues. The V end was cut by 1 base, the J end by 4 bases, with 15 bases between. The CDR3 nucleotides are TGCGCCAGCAGCTTGCAAGTAACAGGGCTTTACAATGAGCAGTTCTTC. Protein: CASSLQVTGLYNEQFF.

The chain couples TRBV6-1 to TRBJ2-3, with 8 bases matching TRBD1. The CDR3 extends over 14 amino acids. Germline V CDR1 and CDR2: MNHNS, SASEGT. Losses at the gene ends were 6 bases for V and 3 bases for J; bases not matched to a gene: 5. The CDR3 sequence is CASRRTGRTDTQYF. Written as DNA, the CDR3 is TGTGCCAGCAGAAGGACAGGGAGGACAGATACGCAGTATTTT.

The rearrangement uses TRBV28 and TRBJ1-5; D not resolved. The germline V and J ends were trimmed by 7 bases and 0 bases, with 13 bases remaining between them. Looked up from germline, CDR1 is MDHEN and CDR2 is SYDVKM. The CDR3 totals 15 residues. For the CDR3, the DNA is TGTGCCAGCAAGGATTGGGCATATAGCAATCAGCCCCAGCATTTT. Protein: CASKDWAYSNQPQHF.

V gene TRBV2 combines with J gene TRBJ2-2, with TRBD1 as a possible D gene (5 bases). There are 15 residues in the CDR3. Trimming stripped 10 bases from V and 0 bases from J, with 15 bases between. Germline V gene data show CDR1 as SNHLY and CDR2 as FYNNEI. The CDR3 spells CATTASGSNTGELFF. The CDR3 DNA reads as TGTGCCACCACGGCGTCAGGGTCGAACACCGGGGAGCTGTTTTTT.

CDR3: CASSLGIHRGPNEKLFF. The CDR3 DNA follows: TGTGCCAGCAGCTTGGGGATACACAGGGGCCCTAATGAAAAACTGTTTTTT. This chain links TRBV5-6 with TRBJ1-4; 7 positions agree with TRBD1. The germline gives CDR1 SGHDT, CDR2 YYEEEE. After removal of 0 bases from V and 3 bases from J, the junction contained 8 bases not matched to a gene. This CDR3 has 17 residues. The variable domain in full, completed from reference TRBV5-6 and TRBJ1-4, reads DAGVTQSPTHLIKTRGQQVTLRCSPKSGHDTVSWYQQALGQGPQFIFQYYEEEERQRGNFPDRFSGHQFPNYSSELNVNALLLGDSALYLCASSLGIHRGPNEKLFFGSGTQLSVL.

This clone was seen a single time. This chain joins TRBV7-2 and TRBJ2-1, with D hard to call. Trimming removed 6 bases at V and 7 bases at J, with 7 bases between. Germline CDR1 is SGHTA and CDR2 is FQGNSA. This CDR3 has 11 residues. Here the CDR3 DNA reads TGTGCCAGCAGAATCAGGAATGAGCAGTTCTTC. It translates to CASRIRNEQFF.

The chain combines TRBV6-6 with TRBJ2-1, with 8 nucleotides matching TRBD2. Germline assignment: CDR1 MNHNY and CDR2 SVGAGI (reference sequence). With 5 bases clipped from V and 2 bases from J, the junction kept 5 bases outside the gene matches. The length of the CDR3 is 15 residues. The CDR3 is CASSPDGGAYNEQFF. Here the CDR3 DNA reads TGTGCCAGCAGTCCCGACGGGGGGGCCTACAATGAGCAGTTCTTC.

This chain uses TRBV15 with TRBJ2-5; 7 nucleotides agree with TRBD2. This CDR3 has 17 residues. CDR1 is LNHNV, CDR2 YYDKDF, per germline (reference sequence). The junction had 12 bases not matched to a gene; V was cut back by 3 bases and J by 2 bases. The chain's CDR3 is CATSREAAGDPQETQYF. CDR3 DNA: TGTGCCACCAGCAGGGAGGCGGCGGGGGACCCGCAAGAGACCCAGTACTTC.

Only a few counts were recorded for this clone. The chain recombines TRBV7-2 with TRBJ2-5, with 8 bases that match TRBD1. This CDR3 contains 16 residues. Germline lookup yields CDR1 SGHTA and CDR2 FQGNSA. V was clipped by 6 bases and J by 5 bases; unmatched bases: 14. The CDR3: CASRKGPGTGGETQYF. The DNA of the CDR3 is TGTGCCAGCAGGAAAGGACCCGGGACAGGAGGCGAGACCCAGTACTTC.

As DNA, the CDR3 is TGTGCCAGCTCTCGGTCCGGGAAAGACTATGGCTACACCTTC. It yields the protein CASSRSGKDYGYTF. The V call is TRBV18, the J call TRBJ1-2, with unresolved D. Trimming cost V 6 bases and J 3 bases, with 14 bases left between them. Germline loops: CDR1 KGHSH, CDR2 LQKENI. The CDR3 totals 14 residues.

V and J are TRBV5-4 and TRBJ2-6; D gene uncertain. The CDR3 spans 17 residues. Trimming removed 2 bases from V and 0 bases from J, with 12 bases in between. The germline CDR1 and CDR2 sequences are SGHNT and YYREEE (reference sequence). CDR3 in amino acids: CASSLGTPISGANVLTF. CDR3 nucleotide sequence: TGTGCCAGCAGCTTAGGAACCCCGATCTCTGGGGCCAACGTCCTGACTTTC.

This clone appeared once. The rearrangement joins TRBV5-5 to TRBJ2-1; 9 bases line up with TRBD2. J lost 7 bases, V lost 3 bases, and 11 bases had no gene match. The CDR3 length is 16 residues. Germline V gene lookup returns CDR1 SGHKS and CDR2 YYEKEE (reference sequence). The CDR3 DNA reads as TGTGCCAGCAGCTATCCGGAGGCGGGGGGGCATAATGAGCAGTTCTTC. Amino acids: CASSYPEAGGHNEQFF.

The rearrangement joins TRBV30 to TRBJ1-2; 7 bases fit TRBD1. V lost 8 bases and J lost 4; bases outside the gene matches: 7. This CDR3 is 12 amino acids long. Germline V gene data show CDR1 as GTSNPN and CDR2 as SVGIG (reference sequence). CDR3 protein: CAADRAGYGYTF. The CDR3 DNA follows: TGTGCCGCCGACAGGGCGGGCTATGGCTACACCTTC.

The CDR3 loop is CASSLVNTEAFF. DNA of the CDR3: TGTGCCAGCAGCTTAGTGAACACTGAAGCTTTCTTT. This chain uses TRBV5-4 with TRBJ1-1; D gene unclear. Germline V CDR1 and CDR2: SGHNT, YYREEE (reference sequence). The CDR3 consists of 12 residues. The ends were cut back, 2 bases at V and 0 bases at J, with 2 bases in the middle.

The rearrangement uses TRBV4-1 and TRBJ2-2, with no clear D. Deletions cut 1 base from V and 3 bases from J, with 12 bases between. Germline loops: CDR1 MGHRA, CDR2 YSYEKL. The CDR3 has 16 amino acids. The CDR3, as DNA: TGCGCCAGCAGCCAAGGTTCGGGTGGAGACACCGGGGAGCTGTTTTTT. This sequence encodes CASSQGSGGDTGELFF.

This clone was recorded once. The V gene is TRBV5-8, the J gene TRBJ1-2; no clear D. The ends were cut back, 2 bases at V and 5 bases at J, with 13 bases in the middle. This CDR3 contains 14 residues. The germline CDR1 and CDR2 sequences are SGHTS and YDEGEE. CDR3 in amino acids: CASSLRTEWYGYTF. The DNA for the CDR3 is TGTGCCAGCAGCTTAAGGACCGAATGGTATGGCTACACCTTC.

This clone was detected a few times. The chain is built from TRBV11-3 and TRBJ2-1; tentatively, D is TRBD1 (6 bases). CDR3 length: 13 residues. Deletions cut 2 bases from V and 9 bases from J, with 11 bases between. From germline, CDR1 is SGHNT and CDR2 YENEEA. The CDR3 is CASSLTTGSEQFF. The CDR3 region has the DNA TGTGCCAGCAGCTTAACCACAGGGTCTGAGCAGTTCTTC.

J is TRBJ1-6 and V is TRBV6-5; no clear D gene. CDR1 is MNHEY, CDR2 SVGAGI, per germline. Deletions cut 1 base from V and 10 bases from J, with 8 bases between. CDR3 length equals 13 residues. CDR3 in amino acids: CASSYYERSPLHF. The CDR3 DNA reads TGTGCCAGCAGTTACTATGAAAGGTCACCCCTCCACTTT.

This clone counts as large. V and J are TRBV11-1 and TRBJ1-6, with D possibly matching TRBD1 (5 bases). Trimming left V 5 bases short and J 5 bases short, with 10 bases between. CDR1 and CDR2 (germline): SGHAT, FQDESV (reference sequence). CDR3 size: 14 residues. The DNA for the CDR3 is TGTGCCAGCAGCGCCCGGGGGAATAATTCACCCCTCCACTTT. Amino acids: CASSARGNNSPLHF.

This clone showed up just once. The rearrangement links TRBV6-5 to TRBJ1-5; 8 nucleotides agree with TRBD1. The CDR3 is 14 residues long. In germline, CDR1 is MNHEY, CDR2 SVGAGI. Trimming at V came to 2 bases and at J to 7 bases, leaving 4 bases not matched to a gene. In DNA form, the CDR3 reads TGTGCCAGCAGTTACCGGACAGGGCGCCAGCCCCAGCATTTT. Its translation is CASSYRTGRQPQHF.

The chain combines TRBV18 with TRBJ1-2; D unclear. This CDR3 region has 16 residues. The ends were cut back, 2 bases at V and 0 bases at J, with 13 bases in the middle. Germline CDR1 is KGHSH and CDR2 is LQKENI. CDR3 nucleotides: TGTGCCAGCTCACCAAGAACTGGAACAGCTAACTATGGCTACACCTTC. Its translation is CASSPRTGTANYGYTF.

Turning to this clone: An end of the junction differs from the germline gene, which may be a read error. This chain connects TRBV4-2 to TRBJ2-1, with a weak D call TRBD2 (5 bases). The CDR3 extends over 12 amino acids. Germline-derived CDR1 and CDR2 are LGHNA and YNFKEQ. The CDR3 nucleotides read TGTGCCAGCAGCCAGGCAGACTACGAGCGGTTCTTC. Translated, it gives CASSQADYERFF.

J is TRBJ1-2 and V is TRBV10-3; 10 bases match TRBD1. J lost 8 bases, V lost 5 bases, and 5 bases had no gene match. The germline CDR1 and CDR2 sequences are ENHRY and SYGVKD. This CDR3 spans 13 amino acids. CDR3 region: CAISQTGGDGYTF. The CDR3 DNA follows: TGTGCCATCAGTCAGACAGGGGGCGACGGCTACACCTTC.